This record covers a single TCR beta chain. As yet, its antigen is unknown. A multiplex PCR was run with 60 Vbeta primers and 13 Jbeta primers. Clones were read by immunoSEQ multiplex PCR, and TCRdb kept only the in-frame ones, dropping some. The repertoire holds about 83,000 clones, roughly 81% seen once, with 1.5% to 2% in the top ten. Germline V gene data show CDR1 as MNHNS and CDR2 as SASEGT. This CDR3 has 14 amino acids. V lost 7 bases, J lost 0 bases, and 3 bases stayed unmatched. The source of the sample is a study of cytomegalovirus exposure and HLA in healthy donors. Study results and limitations: Among TCR beta chains, those listed as cytomegalovirus-associated numbered approximately 150. There was a cluster of highly shared sequence variants that was likely a sequencing artifact.

The sample taken for sequencing was PBMCs. The V call is TRBV6-1, the J call TRBJ2-3, with 8 bases fitting TRBD2. The clonotype comes from a woman aged 25 to 39 in good health and CMV-seronegative. The CDR3 DNA reads as TGTGCCAGCAAACTAGCGGCTAGCACAGATACGCAGTATTTT. It encodes CASKLAASTDTQYF.